This TCR beta chain is drawn from a study of T cell changes during pregnancy in multiple sclerosis. The CDR3 covers 15 residues. Per the germline V gene, CDR1 is MDHEN and CDR2 is SYDVKM. V shed 2 bases and J shed 2 bases, with 11 bases lying between them. Produced via immunoSEQ multiplex PCR; TCRdb's table is partial and in-frame only. The sample consists of over 85,000 clones, 90% of them appearing once. The chain carries TRBV28 and TRBJ2-3, with D tentatively TRBD2 (6 bases). The sequencing used peripheral blood, collected in the second trimester of pregnancy. This TCR was recovered from a female donor in good health, enrolled as a control in a pregnancy study. CDR3 loop: CASSLGAGNTDTQYF. DNA of the CDR3: TGTGCCAGCAGTTTAGGGGCGGGGAACACAGATACGCAGTATTTT.